This TCR beta chain is from a study of cytomegalovirus exposure and HLA in healthy donors. This clone was counted only a few times. Antigen: not known. General study points: An Asian-associated ancestry cluster reportedly showed fewer N-insertions than the roughly 700-donor mean in a later analysis. Among TCR beta chains, those listed as cytomegalovirus-associated numbered about 150.

Among the donors, all were healthy bone marrow donors. With 60 Vbeta and 13 Jbeta primers, the PCR was carried out. The method was immunoSEQ multiplex PCR; TCRdb's version includes in-frame clones alone and lacks a portion of them. The table records 150,000 to 200,000 clones, approximately 84% of them present only once. The sample comprised PBMCs. The source of this sequence is a girl aged 10 to 17 in good health and CMV-seropositive.

Here the CDR3 DNA reads TGTGCCAGCAGCACTAACGTCGGGGGCACTGAAGCTTTCTTT. Residues: CASSTNVGGTEAFF. The genes are TRBV7-2 and TRBJ1-1; possibly TRBD1 for D (5 bases). The germline CDR1 and CDR2 sequences are SGHTA and FQGNSA. The CDR3 is 14 amino acids. Between the trimmed V and J ends, which lost 5 bases and 4 bases, there was a span of 14 bases.